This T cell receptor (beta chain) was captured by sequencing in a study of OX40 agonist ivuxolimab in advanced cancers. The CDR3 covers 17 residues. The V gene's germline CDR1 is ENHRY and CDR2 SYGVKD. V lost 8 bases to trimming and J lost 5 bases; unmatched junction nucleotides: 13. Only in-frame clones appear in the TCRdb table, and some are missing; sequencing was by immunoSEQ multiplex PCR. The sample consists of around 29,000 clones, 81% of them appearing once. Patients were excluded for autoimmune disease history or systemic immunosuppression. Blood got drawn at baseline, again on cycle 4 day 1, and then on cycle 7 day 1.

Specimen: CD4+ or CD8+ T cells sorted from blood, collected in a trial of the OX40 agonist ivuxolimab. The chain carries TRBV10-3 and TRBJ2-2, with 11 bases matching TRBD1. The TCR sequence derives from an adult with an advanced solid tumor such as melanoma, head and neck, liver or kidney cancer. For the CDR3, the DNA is TGTGCCATCGGGGGACAGGGGGGTAACACAAGAACCGGGGAGCTGTTTTTT. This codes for CAIGGQGGNTRTGELFF.